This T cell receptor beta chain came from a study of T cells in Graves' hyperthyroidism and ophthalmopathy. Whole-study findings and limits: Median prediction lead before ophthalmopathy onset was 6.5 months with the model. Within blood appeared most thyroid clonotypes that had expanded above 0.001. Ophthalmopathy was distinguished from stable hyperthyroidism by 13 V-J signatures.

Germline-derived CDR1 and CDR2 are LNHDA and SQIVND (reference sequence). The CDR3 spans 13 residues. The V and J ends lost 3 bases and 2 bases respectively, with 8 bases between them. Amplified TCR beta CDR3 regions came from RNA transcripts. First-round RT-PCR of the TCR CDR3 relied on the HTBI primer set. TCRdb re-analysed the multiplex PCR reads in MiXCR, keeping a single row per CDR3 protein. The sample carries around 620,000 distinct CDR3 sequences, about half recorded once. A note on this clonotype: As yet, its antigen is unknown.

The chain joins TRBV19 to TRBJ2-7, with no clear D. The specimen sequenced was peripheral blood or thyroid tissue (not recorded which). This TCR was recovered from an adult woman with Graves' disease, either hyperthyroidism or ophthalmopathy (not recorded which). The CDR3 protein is CASSIYATYEQYF. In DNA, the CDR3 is TGTGCCAGTAGTATTTACGCTACCTACGAGCAGTACTTC.